This entry lists 32 T cell receptor beta chains sequenced from one sample in a study of monozygotic twins with inflammatory bowel disease. TCRdb re-analyzed the 5' RACE reads; it lists each CDR3 protein once, without DNA. The listing records fewer than 150,000 distinct CDR3 sequences. Material for sequencing was blood. These TCRs come from a human donor with ulcerative colitis or Crohn's disease, or a healthy co-twin of an affected twin (not recorded which).

The chain employs TRBV13 and TRBJ2-4. From germline, CDR1 is PRHDT and CDR2 FYEKMQ (reference sequence). This CDR3 has 12 amino acids. The CDR3 is CASTIDGGIQYF. Filled out from reference TRBV13 and TRBJ2-4, the complete variable domain reads AAGVIQSPRHLIKEKRETATLKCYPIPRHDTVYWYQQGPGQDPQFLISFYEKMQSDKGSIPDRFSAQQFSDYHSELNMSSLELGDSALYFCASTIDGGIQYFGAGTRLSVL.

The J gene is TRBJ1-2, the V gene TRBV5-4. The CDR3 runs to 13 residues. Looked up from germline, CDR1 is SGHNT and CDR2 is YYREEE (reference sequence). CDR3 amino acids: CASSLPGNYGYTF. Full variable domain (outside the CDR3, taken from reference TRBV5-4 and TRBJ1-2): ETGVTQSPTHLIKTRGQQVTLRCSSQSGHNTVSWYQQALGQGPQFIFQYYREEENGRGNFPPRFSGLQFPNYSSELNVNALELDDSALYLCASSLPGNYGYTFGSGTRLTVV.

The chain employs TRBV7-9 and TRBJ1-1; TCRdb's assignment of TRBD1 cannot be checked, as there is no DNA. The germline gives CDR1 SEHNR, CDR2 FQNEAQ (reference sequence). The CDR3 runs 16 residues. The CDR3 sequence is CASSFSPGQVNTEAFF. Variable domain in full (rest from reference TRBV7-9 and TRBJ1-1): DTGVSQNPRHKITKRGQNVTFRCDPISEHNRLYWYRQTLGQGPEFLTYFQNEAQLEKSRLLSDRFSAERPKGSFSTLEIQRTEQGDSAMYLCASSFSPGQVNTEAFFGQGTRLTVV.

The gene calls are TRBV7-3 and TRBJ2-1; TCRdb's D call, TRBD2, is unchecked because there is no DNA. The CDR3 contains 14 residues. Germline-derived CDR1 and CDR2 are SGHTA and FQGTGA. The CDR3 loop is CASSLAAGGNEQFF.

The rearrangement joins TRBV3-1 to TRBJ2-1. Germline-derived CDR1 and CDR2 are LGHDT and YNNKEL (reference sequence). The CDR3 runs to 14 residues. This chain's CDR3 is CASSKFSQVDEQFF.

This sequence joins TRBV7-9 and TRBJ1-4; the D call of TRBD1 rests on TCRdb alone, since no DNA is present to check it. The CDR3 is 15 residues long. Germline CDR1 is SEHNR and CDR2 is FQNEAQ (reference sequence). The CDR3 loop is CASSERGRTIEKLFF.

The chain is built from TRBV30 and TRBJ1-6. Germline V gene sequence: CDR1 GTSNPN, CDR2 SVGIG (reference sequence). This CDR3 has 13 amino acids. This CDR3 reads CAWRSGRSAPLHF.

The chain carries TRBV3-1 and TRBJ1-5; TCRdb names TRBD1, which stays unverified in the absence of DNA. The germline V gene has CDR1 LGHDT and CDR2 YNNKEL (reference sequence). This CDR3 has 17 amino acids. CDR3 in amino acids: CASSQDLGRGEVQPQHF.

This chain links TRBV9 with TRBJ2-7. The germline V gene has CDR1 SGDLS and CDR2 YYNGEE. The CDR3 sequence is 15 residues long. The CDR3 loop reads CASSVAPTGVYEQYF.

V and J are TRBV6-1 and TRBJ2-2; TCRdb designates TRBD1, a call that cannot be tested without DNA. The CDR3 has 15 amino acids. The germline V gene has CDR1 MNHNS and CDR2 SASEGT. Here the CDR3 reads CASTRQGVNTGELFF.

CDR3 amino acids: CASSSGTSYSGANVLTF. The genes are TRBV5-5 and TRBJ2-6; TCRdb names TRBD1, which stays unverified in the absence of DNA. From germline, CDR1 is SGHKS and CDR2 YYEKEE (reference sequence). The CDR3 has 17 residues.

The rearrangement links TRBV5-1 to TRBJ2-2. Germline lookup yields CDR1 SGHRS and CDR2 YFSETQ. This CDR3 comprises 16 residues. CDR3 region: CASSLASGRNTGELFF.

The rearrangement uses TRBV14 and TRBJ1-1. This CDR3 has 13 amino acids. Germline V gene lookup returns CDR1 SGHDN and CDR2 FVKESK. The CDR3 sequence is CASSRVRDTEAFF.

The chain has TRBV20-1 and TRBJ2-1; the D call of TRBD2 rests on TCRdb alone, since no DNA is present to check it. The CDR3 length is 14 residues. The V gene's germline CDR1 is DFQATT and CDR2 SNEGSKA (reference sequence). CDR3 amino acids: CSALSGGAFDEQFF.

The gene calls are TRBV5-1 and TRBJ1-2; TCRdb's D call, TRBD1, is unchecked because there is no DNA. Germline V gene lookup returns CDR1 SGHRS and CDR2 YFSETQ. This CDR3 comprises 13 residues. The CDR3 is CASSLEGASGYTF.

The chain combines TRBV6-6 with TRBJ2-2; TCRdb picks TRBD1, but there is no DNA to check that call. CDR3 length equals 13 residues. Looked up from germline, CDR1 is MNHNY and CDR2 is SVGAGI (reference sequence). This chain's CDR3 is CATKDRGPGELFF.

V gene TRBV7-2 combines with J gene TRBJ1-4; TCRdb gives TRBD1 as the D gene, but with no DNA this cannot be confirmed. The CDR3 runs to 14 residues. Per germline, CDR1 SGHTA and CDR2 FQGNSA. The CDR3 sequence is CASSSGTPAEKLFF. The full variable domain, with the rest looked up from reference TRBV7-2 and TRBJ1-4, is GAGVSQSPSNKVTEKGKDVELRCDPISGHTALYWYRQSLGQGLEFLIYFQGNSAPDKSGLPSDRFSAERTGGSVSTLTIQRTQQEDSAVYLCASSSGTPAEKLFFGSGTQLSVL.

The chain employs TRBV24-1 and TRBJ2-3; TCRdb's D gene call, TRBD1, goes unchecked for lack of DNA. The germline V gene encodes CDR1 KGHDR and CDR2 SFDVKD. The CDR3 consists of 13 residues. CDR3 amino acids: CATEGDVTDTQYF.

The V and J genes are TRBV20-1 and TRBJ1-2; TCRdb picks TRBD1, but there is no DNA to check that call. The germline V gene has CDR1 DFQATT and CDR2 SNEGSKA (reference sequence). The CDR3 has 12 amino acids. CDR3 loop: CSAPDSTMGYTF.

The chain couples TRBV18 to TRBJ2-7; the D call from TCRdb, TRBD1, cannot be confirmed without DNA. Per germline, CDR1 KGHSH and CDR2 LQKENI. This CDR3 has 15 residues. CDR3: CASSQPGTGRYEQYF.

V is TRBV6-1 and J is TRBJ2-5; TCRdb selects TRBD2, and the lack of DNA leaves this call unchecked. The length of the CDR3 is 15 residues. Germline lookup yields CDR1 MNHNS and CDR2 SASEGT. The CDR3 sequence is CATPLAGDFQETQYF.

V gene TRBV2 combines with J gene TRBJ1-6; there is no DNA to check the TCRdb D call of TRBD1. CDR1 is SNHLY, CDR2 FYNNEI, per germline. This CDR3 contains 14 residues. The CDR3 is CASSSQGAPSPLHF.

The chain has TRBV24-1 and TRBJ2-5; checking the TCRdb D call of TRBD2 is not possible without DNA. The CDR3 has 18 residues. The germline gives CDR1 KGHDR, CDR2 SFDVKD. The CDR3 reads CATSESLRGSAWEETQYF.

The rearrangement links TRBV5-1 to TRBJ2-7; absent DNA, TCRdb's TRBD2 call cannot be checked. The CDR3 loop spans 13 amino acids. From germline, CDR1 is SGHRS and CDR2 YFSETQ. The CDR3 loop is CASSLAAGYEQYF.

J is TRBJ2-7 and V is TRBV4-1; TCRdb picks TRBD1, but there is no DNA to check that call. This CDR3 region has 15 residues. In germline, CDR1 is MGHRA, CDR2 YSYEKL. Here the CDR3 reads CASSQAGTANYEQYF.

The CDR3 protein is CASSFRGQQPQHF. The V and J genes are TRBV6-2 or TRBV6-3 and TRBJ1-5; TCRdb reports TRBD1, a call that lacks DNA to check it against. The V gene's germline CDR1 is MNHEY and CDR2 SVGEGT. The CDR3 covers 13 residues.

The chain uses TRBV6-2 or TRBV6-3 and TRBJ2-3; the D call from TCRdb, TRBD2, cannot be confirmed without DNA. Germline V gene data show CDR1 as MNHEY and CDR2 as SVGEGT. The CDR3 contains 17 residues. CDR3 loop: CASSPRTAGGFTDTQYF.

This sequence joins TRBV7-2 and TRBJ2-5; TCRdb names TRBD2, which stays unverified in the absence of DNA. The CDR3 is 15 amino acids. Germline loops: CDR1 SGHTA, CDR2 FQGNSA. CDR3 sequence: CASSSYRGGRETQYF.

The rearrangement uses TRBV18 and TRBJ2-4; as DNA is missing, the TRBD1 call by TCRdb cannot be tested. This CDR3 is built from 15 residues. Per the germline V gene, CDR1 is KGHSH and CDR2 is LQKENI. This CDR3 is CASSTWDRASNIQYF.

The chain joins TRBV7-9 to TRBJ2-7; TCRdb lists TRBD2, though no DNA is available to test this call. This CDR3 spans 17 amino acids. Germline assignment: CDR1 SEHNR and CDR2 FQNEAQ (reference sequence). The CDR3 is CASSLAKTRDSSYEQYF.

This chain uses TRBV5-1 with TRBJ1-5; the D call from TCRdb, TRBD1, cannot be confirmed without DNA. This CDR3 has 15 amino acids. Germline V gene sequence: CDR1 SGHRS, CDR2 YFSETQ. This chain's CDR3 is CASSIEGGGYQPQHF. The full variable domain, completed using reference TRBV5-1 and TRBJ1-5, is KAGVTQTPRYLIKTRGQQVTLSCSPISGHRSVSWYQQTPGQGLQFLFEYFSETQRNKGNFPGRFSGRQFSNSRSEMNVSTLELGDSALYLCASSIEGGGYQPQHFGDGTRLSIL.

V and J are TRBV4-1 and TRBJ2-5. The CDR3 contains 14 residues. Germline assignment: CDR1 MGHRA and CDR2 YSYEKL. CDR3 in amino acids: CASSQDTGRETQYF.